This T cell receptor (beta chain) is drawn from a study of Ad26.COV2.S vaccination and SARS-CoV-2 variants. Broader study findings: The authors reported substantial breadth in spike-specific CD8+ and CD4+ T cell responses after vaccination. Greater spike-specific TCR breadth was seen in vaccine recipients than in placebo recipients.

The CDR3 is 14 amino acids. CDR1 and CDR2 (germline): LGHNA, YSLEER. Trimming cost V 0 bases and J 3 bases, with 8 bases left between them. Only in-frame clones appear in the TCRdb table, and some are missing; sequencing was by immunoSEQ multiplex PCR. The table records fewer than 400,000 clones, around 85% of them present only once. Treatment: roughly 20 received Ad26.COV2.S at low or high dose, single or two shots; a few received placebo; per-sample allocation not given. Collection of the samples took place on day 63 after the first injection of vaccine or placebo. About this clone: As yet, its antigen is unknown.

The origin of this receptor is a person between 18 and 65 years old who received the Ad26.COV2.S COVID-19 vaccine or a placebo. The sequencing used peripheral blood, collected in a trial of Ad26.COV2.S vaccine versus placebo. This chain uses TRBV4-3 with TRBJ1-1; D is unclear. CDR3 bases: TGCGCCAGCAGCCAAGATAGGTGGGACACTGAAGCTTTCTTT. Translated, it gives CASSQDRWDTEAFF.